Listed below are T cell receptor beta chains from one sample, sequenced in a study of cytomegalovirus exposure and HLA in healthy donors. The repertoire was sequenced with immunoSEQ multiplex PCR; TCRdb's copy has only in-frame clones and lacks some. The top ten hold over 1.5% of the sample, which has 95,000 to 150,000 clones, 15% to 19% seen once. The sequenced material came from PBMCs. Every receptor here comes from a woman between 18 and 29 years old in good health and CMV-seronegative. CDR3s include the opening cysteine and the closing phenylalanine or tryptophan. Fields, in order: D gene, clone size, V gene, J gene, CDR3 DNA, CDR3 protein. D genes are given only for firm matches. A clone size is listed for some rows: how often the clone was seen (once, few, many), or a class if it is expanded.

D: NA
size: NA
V: TRBV7-2
J: TRBJ1-2
DNA: TGTGCCAGCAGTTTTGATGGGGGGGCTGGCTATGGCTACACCTTC
CDR3: CASSFDGGAGYGYTF

D: TRBD2
size: NA
V: TRBV2
J: TRBJ2-1
DNA: TGTGCCAGCAGTGAAATAGCGGGAGGTGAAAATGAGCAGTTCTTC
CDR3: CASSEIAGGENEQFF

D: NA
size: NA
V: TRBV19
J: TRBJ1-1
DNA: TGTGCCAGTAGTAGGAGGGGACCTATTGAAGCTTTCTTT
CDR3: CASSRRGPIEAFF

D: NA
size: NA
V: TRBV7-2
J: TRBJ2-2
DNA: TGTGCCAGCAGCTTCAACCAACGTGAGGCCCCGAACACCGGGGAGCTGTTTTTT
CDR3: CASSFNQREAPNTGELFF

D: TRBD2
size: NA
V: TRBV19
J: TRBJ2-3
DNA: TGTGCCAGTACCCCGGGACTAGGAGATACGCAGTATTTT
CDR3: CASTPGLGDTQYF

D: TRBD1
size: few
V: TRBV5-6
J: TRBJ2-7
DNA: TGTGCCAGCAGGGGATGGGACAGGGGTACGTACGAGCAGTACTTC
CDR3: CASRGWDRGTYEQYF

D: TRBD1
size: NA
V: TRBV6-5
J: TRBJ2-3
DNA: TGTGCCAGCAGCTCCGGGACAGGGTTAGATACGCAGTATTTT
CDR3: CASSSGTGLDTQYF

D: TRBD2
size: few
V: TRBV27
J: TRBJ2-1
DNA: TGTGCCAGCAGTCCTAGACTAGCGAACTCCTACAATGAGCAGTTCTTC
CDR3: CASSPRLANSYNEQFF

D: TRBD1
size: NA
V: TRBV6-6
J: TRBJ1-2
DNA: TGTGCCAGCAGTTACGACAGGGGGGGGGCCTATGGCTACACCTTC
CDR3: CASSYDRGGAYGYTF

D: NA
size: few
V: TRBV6-5
J: TRBJ2-7
DNA: TGTGCCAGCCGGAGGAGGGACGAGCAGTACTTC
CDR3: CASRRRDEQYF

D: TRBD1
size: few
V: TRBV25-1
J: TRBJ1-1
DNA: TGTGCCAGCACGGACAGGGTAGGGAACACTGAAGCTTTCTTT
CDR3: CASTDRVGNTEAFF

D: TRBD1
size: few
V: TRBV7-9
J: TRBJ2-4
DNA: TGTGCCAGCAGTCCGAGTCAGGGGGCTAAAAACATTCAGTACTTC
CDR3: CASSPSQGAKNIQYF

D: TRBD1
size: few
V: TRBV10-3
J: TRBJ1-2
DNA: TGTGCCATCAGTTTACAGGGGGACGGCTACTATGGCTACACCTTC
CDR3: CAISLQGDGYYGYTF

D: NA
size: NA
V: TRBV5-4
J: TRBJ2-7
DNA: TGTGCCAGCAGCTTCGGACAGTTTGGTGGCGAGCAGTACTTC
CDR3: CASSFGQFGGEQYF

D: TRBD1
size: few
V: TRBV2
J: TRBJ2-5
DNA: TGTGCCAGCAGTGAGGACAGGGGTCAAGAGACCCAGTACTTC
CDR3: CASSEDRGQETQYF

D: TRBD2
size: NA
V: TRBV7-6
J: TRBJ2-5
DNA: TGTGCCAGCAGCTTAGCGGGACTAAGTGGGACCCAGTACTTC
CDR3: CASSLAGLSGTQYF

D: NA
size: few
V: TRBV30
J: TRBJ1-6
DNA: TGTGCCTGGAGTGCAGGGTTAAATTCACCCCTCCACTTT
CDR3: CAWSAGLNSPLHF

D: NA
size: few
V: TRBV4-1
J: TRBJ2-1
DNA: TGCGCCAGCAGCCAAGATTCTCGCGACTACCTGCAGTTCTTC
CDR3: CASSQDSRDYLQFF

D: TRBD1
size: NA
V: TRBV28
J: TRBJ1-6
DNA: TGTGCCAGCAGTACCGGACAGGGCAGGCGTTCACCCCTCCACTTT
CDR3: CASSTGQGRRSPLHF

D: TRBD1
size: few
V: TRBV5-8
J: TRBJ2-1
DNA: TGTGCCAGCAGCGATGGGACAGCCTACAATGAGCAGTTCTTC
CDR3: CASSDGTAYNEQFF

D: TRBD1
size: few
V: TRBV2
J: TRBJ1-4
DNA: TGTGCCAGCACTAGACAGGGGGCAGGAACTAATGAAAAACTGTTTTTT
CDR3: CASTRQGAGTNEKLFF

D: TRBD1
size: few
V: TRBV29-1
J: TRBJ2-3
DNA: TGCAGCGTGAGGGGGACAGGGGGCAAAACAGATACGCAGTATTTT
CDR3: CSVRGTGGKTDTQYF

D: TRBD1
size: few
V: TRBV28
J: TRBJ1-5
DNA: TGTGCCAGCAGTTTACTAGGGCAGGGGGGACAGCCCCAGCATTTT
CDR3: CASSLLGQGGQPQHF

D: NA
size: NA
V: TRBV7-2
J: TRBJ2-5
DNA: TGTGCCAGCAGCTTGACCCATCCTAGAAGGGGTGAGACCCAGTACTTC
CDR3: CASSLTHPRRGETQYF